In this sample, the clone carrying this T cell receptor beta chain turned up many times. The TCR beta library used iRepertoire HTBI primers with Arm-PCR amplification of CDR3. TCRdb processed the multiplex PCR reads anew with MiXCR; each CDR3 protein has one entry. The table has 500,000 or so distinct CDR3 sequences, under 20% seen once. The data were taken from a study of regulatory T cells in long-lasting Graves disease. Indicated time point: newly diagnosed GD, antithyroid drugs for less than 3 months. Isolated PBMC RNA provided the starting material for the TCR library. These data also featured in a second study, about T cells in Graves' hyperthyroidism and ophthalmopathy. That paper notes: Participants, patients aged 18 to 65, had newly diagnosed hyperthyroidism with a duration under 2 months.

The source material was peripheral blood mononuclear cells (PBMCs), sampled at new diagnosis, from a patient treated with antithyroid drugs. This TCR was sampled from a man in his forties or fifties with Graves disease.

CDR3 loop: CASSTTVGDGYTF. The CDR3 DNA is TGTGCCAGCAGCACTACGGTGGGAGATGGCTACACCTTC. This rearrangement joins TRBV7-9 to TRBJ1-2; D remains ambiguous. CDR3 size: 13 residues. The V end lost 5 bases, the J end lost 6 bases, and 13 bases lay between the germline ends. Germline CDR1 SEHNR, CDR2 FQNEAQ (reference sequence).